Below are 20 T cell receptor beta chains sequenced from a single sample in a study of blood T cells in healthy people across ages. Primers used in a second PCR of about 6 to 11 cycles were a sample-barcoded 5' primer and a J-beta primer mix. Using its own MiXCR run on the 5' RACE reads, TCRdb lists one record per CDR3 protein. The repertoire holds roughly 800,000 distinct CDR3 sequences, 35% to 40% seen once, with around 13% in the top ten. Sequenced input: blood. These receptors originate from a man aged 18 to 29 in good health.

This clonotype was seen more than once but under ten times. The chain couples TRBV20-1 to TRBJ2-3; TRBD2 agrees at 11 bases. CDR1 DFQATT and CDR2 SNEGSKA come from the germline V gene (reference sequence). This CDR3 contains 16 residues. V gave up 1 base and J gave up 3 bases; unmatched junction bases: 6. The CDR3 coding sequence is TGCAGTGCTAGAGTAGCGGGGGGGCTTGGGACAGATACGCAGTATTTT. Protein sequence: CSARVAGGLGTDTQYF.

The rearrangement uses TRBV29-1 and TRBJ1-1; TRBD1 matches 8 bases. Germline V gene lookup returns CDR1 SQVTM and CDR2 ANQGSEA. After removal of 6 bases from V and 1 base from J, the junction contained 7 bases not matched to a gene. The CDR3 contains 14 residues. CDR3 nucleotides: TGCAGCGTCGCTTGGACAGGGAAGAACACTGAAGCTTTCTTT. Its protein is CSVAWTGKNTEAFF. Variable domain in full (rest from reference TRBV29-1 and TRBJ1-1): SAVISQKPSRDICQRGTSLTIQCQVDSQVTMMFWYRQQPGQSLTLIATANQGSEATYESGFVIDKFPISRPNLTFSTLTVSNMSPEDSSIYLCSVAWTGKNTEAFFGQGTRLTVV.

The J gene is TRBJ1-1, the V gene TRBV11-1; no clear D. The germline CDR1 and CDR2 sequences are SGHAT and FQDESV (reference sequence). The CDR3 spans 15 residues. Trimming pared 5 bases from V and 1 base from J, leaving 14 bases between. For the CDR3, the DNA is TGTGCCAGCAGCGCTGGGTCCTTACCGAACACTGAAGCTTTCTTT. This encodes CASSAGSLPNTEAFF.

The rearrangement uses TRBV5-1 and TRBJ2-5; 9 positions agree with TRBD1. The V gene end was trimmed by 0 bases and the J gene end by 3 bases; junction bases not matched to a gene: 6. CDR1 SGHRS and CDR2 YFSETQ come from the germline V gene. The CDR3 covers 16 residues. CDR3 bases: TGCGCCAGCAGCTTGGGGACAGGGGTCCTAGAAGAGACCCAGTACTTC. The encoded protein is CASSLGTGVLEETQYF.

This clonotype has more than one count but fewer than ten. The CDR3 reads CASSPREGTQYF. CDR3 nucleotide sequence: TGCGCCAGCAGCCCCCGGGAGGGTACGCAGTATTTT. This chain joins TRBV5-1 and TRBJ2-3, with 8 bases identical to TRBD2. Trimming took 4 bases from V and 8 from J; bases not matched to a gene: 3. The CDR3 runs 12 residues. Germline values: CDR1 SGHRS, CDR2 YFSETQ.

The chain carries TRBV28 and TRBJ2-7; 8 bases map to TRBD2. CDR3 length: 14 amino acids. V shed 2 bases, J shed 6 bases, and the junction held 6 bases outside the gene matches. Germline values: CDR1 MDHEN, CDR2 SYDVKM. CDR3 sequence: CASSLIQAGGEQYF. The CDR3 region has the DNA TGTGCCAGCAGTTTAATACAGGCGGGAGGCGAGCAGTACTTC.

This clonotype has just one count. The CDR3 region has the DNA TGTGCCAGCAGCCAAGCCCATCGTGGCGAGCAGTACTTC. It is translated as CASSQAHRGEQYF. The J gene is TRBJ2-4, the V gene TRBV14, with D uncertain. The end of the DNA is better explained by TRBJ2-7, so the J call may be wrong. Germline-derived CDR1 and CDR2 are SGHDN and FVKESK. CDR3 length: 13 residues.

This clonotype was seen many times. The chain links TRBV9 to TRBJ2-5; the D gene is possibly TRBD1 (6 bases). The CDR3 totals 14 residues. The V end was cut by 4 bases, the J end by 2 bases, with 12 bases between. Germline loops: CDR1 SGDLS, CDR2 YYNGEE. In DNA form, the CDR3 reads TGTGCCAGCAGCCCACGACAGGCTCAAGAGACCCAGTACTTC. This translates into CASSPRQAQETQYF.

This clonotype showed up many times. The chain couples TRBV3-1 to TRBJ2-4; 10 nucleotides match TRBD2. The germline CDR1 and CDR2 sequences are LGHDT and YNNKEL (reference sequence). The CDR3 has 16 amino acids. Trimming cost V 6 bases and J 1 base; bases outside gene matches: 6. The CDR3 here is CASSPTSGVAKNIQYF. CDR3 bases: TGTGCCAGCAGTCCCACTAGCGGGGTCGCCAAAAACATTCAGTACTTC.

This clonotype was counted a few times. This rearrangement joins TRBV4-1 to TRBJ1-1; TRBD1 is a possible D gene (5 bases). Germline V gene data show CDR1 as MGHRA and CDR2 as YSYEKL. V lost 0 bases and J lost 4, with 21 bases in between. This CDR3 region has 18 residues. The CDR3 DNA sequence: TGCGCCAGCAGCCAAGAGGTTGACTTCGCAGGGAGGCGCACTGAAGCTTTCTTT. It encodes CASSQEVDFAGRRTEAFF.

The rearrangement joins TRBV6-6 to TRBJ2-1; D is unclear. Germline-derived CDR1 and CDR2 are MNHNY and SVGAGI (reference sequence). Trimming pared 7 bases from V and 6 bases from J, leaving 16 bases between. CDR3 length: 14 residues. The CDR3 loop is CASTVRNSTNEQFF. CDR3 in DNA: TGTGCCAGCACCGTCCGGAACTCTACCAATGAGCAGTTCTTC.

The chain links TRBV2 to TRBJ1-4, with D tentatively TRBD1 (6 bases). The germline V and J ends were trimmed by 2 bases and 6 bases, with 13 bases remaining between them. This CDR3 contains 15 residues. The V gene's germline CDR1 is SNHLY and CDR2 FYNNEI. CDR3 bases: TGTGCCAGCAGTGAATTGGGGGGCTCGGATGAAAAACTGTTTTTT. Residues: CASSELGGSDEKLFF.

This clonotype was seen ten or more times. The chain uses TRBV11-2 and TRBJ1-3; D is unresolved. This CDR3 is built from 14 residues. Germline V gene sequence: CDR1 SGHAT, CDR2 FQNNGV. V shed 7 bases and J shed 0 bases, with 10 bases lying between them. CDR3: CASNPWGSGNTIYF. CDR3 nucleotides: TGTGCCAGCAACCCTTGGGGCTCTGGAAACACCATATATTTT.

For this clonotype: A read error may account for a junction end that differs from germline. The chain couples TRBV14 to TRBJ1-6, with 9 bases lining up with TRBD1. Germline lookup yields CDR1 SGHDN and CDR2 FVKESK. This CDR3 is built from 15 residues. The CDR3 here is CASSLLGTGNSPPHF. In DNA, the CDR3 is TGTGCCAGCAGCCTCCTTGGGACAGGGAATTCACCCCCCCACTTT. Drawing the rest from reference TRBV14 and TRBJ1-6, the complete variable domain is EAGVTQFPSHSVIEKGQTVTLRCDPISGHDNLYWYRRVMGKEIKFLLHFVKESKQDESGMPNNRFLAERTGGTYSTLKVQPAELEDSGVYFCASSLLGTGNSPPHFGNGTRLTVT.

J is TRBJ2-5 and V is TRBV12-3 or TRBV12-4; 8 nucleotides line up with TRBD1. V lost 7 bases to trimming and J lost 2 bases; unmatched junction nucleotides: 6. The CDR3 extends over 14 amino acids. CDR3 bases: TGTGCCAGCACCCCCCGGGACAGGCAAGAGACCCAGTACTTC. This sequence encodes CASTPRDRQETQYF.

The J gene is TRBJ2-2, the V gene TRBV29-1; D perhaps matches TRBD1 (6 bases). The CDR3 has 13 amino acids. V lost 7 bases to trimming and J lost 4 bases, with 13 bases between them. Looked up from germline, CDR1 is SQVTM and CDR2 is ANQGSEA. The CDR3 is CSGRTDGTGELFF. The CDR3 region has the DNA TGCAGCGGCCGGACAGACGGCACCGGGGAGCTGTTTTTT.

Note on this clonotype: A read error may be the cause here, since a much bigger clone is one base away. The rearrangement links TRBV6-5 to TRBJ2-3, with no clear D. The germline V gene has CDR1 MNHEY and CDR2 SVGAGI. The CDR3 is 15 amino acids. The CDR3 DNA reads TGTGCCAGCAGTTACTCGAGTGGGTATTCCGATACGCATTATTTT. Amino acids: CASSYSSGYSDTHYF.

This clonotype was seen only a few times. The rearrangement uses TRBV12-3 or TRBV12-4 and TRBJ1-1, with TRBD1 as a possible D gene (5 bases). CDR3 length: 16 residues. Trimming left V 0 bases short and J 4 bases short, with 15 bases between. The CDR3 sequence: CASSLASAGYSTEAFF. CDR3 nucleotide sequence: TGTGCCAGCAGTTTAGCGTCCGCAGGGTATAGCACTGAAGCTTTCTTT.

This clonotype was counted at least ten times. V usage is TRBV12-3 or TRBV12-4 and J usage is TRBJ2-7; 9 nucleotides match TRBD1. This CDR3 has 15 residues. Losses at the gene ends were 2 bases for V and 1 base for J; bases not matched to a gene: 3. CDR3: CASSLTGQGSYEQYF. CDR3 in DNA: TGTGCCAGCAGTTTAACGGGACAGGGATCCTACGAGCAGTACTTC.

This clonotype appeared many times. This sequence joins TRBV7-9 and TRBJ2-3, with D possibly being TRBD1 or TRBD2 (6 bases each). Germline CDR1 reads SEHNR; CDR2 reads FQNEAQ (reference sequence). The ends were cut back, 8 bases at V and 4 bases at J, with 19 bases in the middle. The CDR3 is 15 amino acids. CDR3 region: CASGGGIEFADTQYF. The DNA of the CDR3 is TGTGCCAGCGGGGGCGGGATTGAATTCGCAGATACGCAGTATTTT. Full variable domain (outside the CDR3, taken from reference TRBV7-9 and TRBJ2-3): DTGVSQNPRHKITKRGQNVTFRCDPISEHNRLYWYRQTLGQGPEFLTYFQNEAQLEKSRLLSDRFSAERPKGSFSTLEIQRTEQGDSAMYLCASGGGIEFADTQYFGPGTRLTVL.